What follows are 31 T cell receptor beta chains derived from one specimen sequenced in a study of cytomegalovirus exposure and HLA in healthy donors. PCR was performed using 60 Vbeta and 13 Jbeta primers. Assay: immunoSEQ multiplex PCR; the TCRdb copy retains only in-frame clones and omits some. The sample gives about 92,000 clones, 55% to 75% of which show up once; roughly 2.8% is in the top ten. Sequencing was performed on PBMCs. The receptors here all came from a man over 45 in good health and CMV-seronegative.

The rearrangement links TRBV4-2 to TRBJ1-2; D perhaps matches TRBD1 (6 bases). Per the germline V gene, CDR1 is LGHNA and CDR2 is YNFKEQ. V was shortened by 3 bases and J by 4 bases, with 9 bases between the two germline ends. This CDR3 region has 13 residues. The CDR3 reads CASSQEQGYGYTF. CDR3 nucleotides: TGTGCCAGCAGCCAGGAACAGGGCTATGGCTACACCTTC.

The chain uses TRBV29-1 and TRBJ2-3; 8 bases fit TRBD1. Germline CDR1 reads SQVTM; CDR2 reads ANQGSEA. CDR3 length: 14 amino acids. Trimming removed 8 bases from V and 0 bases from J; junction bases left unmatched: 7. The CDR3 spells CSFNQGASTDTQYF. The CDR3 nucleotides read TGCAGCTTCAACCAGGGGGCGAGCACAGATACGCAGTATTTT.

The chain carries TRBV4-1 and TRBJ2-3; D not resolved. CDR3 length: 15 amino acids. Trimming took 1 base from V and 5 from J, leaving 13 bases between them. Germline CDR1 is MGHRA and CDR2 is YSYEKL. The CDR3 DNA follows: TGCGCCAGCAGCCAAGTCCATAGCCCCGGAGATACGCAGTATTTT. Protein: CASSQVHSPGDTQYF.

This chain links TRBV5-1 with TRBJ2-7, with D possibly matching TRBD1 (5 bases). The CDR3 extends over 14 amino acids. CDR1 and CDR2 from the germline V gene are SGHRS and YFSETQ. V lost 4 bases and J lost 3, with 14 bases in between. In DNA form, the CDR3 reads TGCGCCAGCAGCAAAGACAGTCTTCTCTACGAGCAGTACTTC. It yields the protein CASSKDSLLYEQYF.

This clone showed up just a few times. The rearrangement links TRBV7-2 to TRBJ1-5; D remains unclear. This CDR3 is 15 amino acids long. Trimming stripped 5 bases from V and 4 bases from J, with 15 bases between. The germline V gene encodes CDR1 SGHTA and CDR2 FQGNSA. The CDR3 DNA follows: TGTGCCAGCAGCCCAACCCGGGATACAAATCAGCCCCAGCATTTT. Protein sequence: CASSPTRDTNQPQHF.

V and J are TRBV5-8 and TRBJ1-4; possibly TRBD1 for D (5 bases). CDR3 length: 14 amino acids. From germline, CDR1 is SGHTS and CDR2 YDEGEE. With 4 bases removed from V and 2 bases from J, the gap between germline ends came to 9 bases. The CDR3 protein is CASSLGVTNEKLFF. Here the CDR3 DNA reads TGTGCCAGCAGCCTAGGGGTCACTAATGAAAAACTGTTTTTT.

V and J are TRBV7-8 and TRBJ2-2; 7 nucleotides agree with TRBD1. The CDR3 is 15 amino acids. Germline V gene data show CDR1 as SGHVS and CDR2 as FQNEAQ. V dropped 3 bases and J dropped 4; count of bases not matched to a gene: 5. Here the CDR3 reads CASSLGQRPTGELFF. CDR3 nucleotide sequence: TGTGCCAGCAGCTTGGGACAGAGGCCCACCGGGGAGCTGTTTTTT.

The chain is built from TRBV28 and TRBJ2-7; 8 positions match TRBD1. This CDR3 is 13 amino acids long. CDR1 is MDHEN and CDR2 is SYDVKM in the germline V gene. V shed 7 bases and J 4 bases; nucleotides not matched to a gene: 6. For the CDR3, the DNA is TGTGCCAGCAACACAGGGGGAATTTACGAGCAGTACTTC. It yields the protein CASNTGGIYEQYF.

The rearrangement uses TRBV7-9 and TRBJ1-2, with 8 bases identical to TRBD1. Germline CDR1 and CDR2: SEHNR and FQNEAQ (reference sequence). The CDR3 sequence is 15 residues long. Trimming took 3 bases from V and 4 from J; bases not matched to a gene: 7. Here the CDR3 DNA reads TGTGCCAGCAGCTTGGGGGACAGGAATCTCTATGGCTACACCTTC. Translating gives CASSLGDRNLYGYTF.

DNA of the CDR3: TGCAGCGTTGATACGGAACTTTTAGCGGGAGGCGAGCAGTTCTTC. Its translation is CSVDTELLAGGEQFF. The chain carries TRBV29-1 and TRBJ2-1, with TRBD2 matching over 10 bases. CDR3 length: 15 amino acids. V lost 3 bases and J lost 10; bases outside the gene matches: 12. Germline CDR1 and CDR2: SQVTM and ANQGSEA.

V usage is TRBV7-2 and J usage is TRBJ2-7; TRBD2 is a possible D gene (6 bases). The CDR3 has 12 amino acids. Germline lookup yields CDR1 SGHTA and CDR2 FQGNSA. Deletions cut 5 bases from V and 6 bases from J, with 11 bases between. CDR3 loop: CASSPRGAEQYV. CDR3 DNA: TGTGCCAGCAGCCCGCGGGGCGCCGAGCAGTACGTC.

The chain employs TRBV30 and TRBJ2-2; 7 nucleotides line up with TRBD2. The CDR3 loop spans 12 amino acids. After removal of 5 bases from V and 5 bases from J, the junction contained 2 bases not matched to a gene. Germline assignment: CDR1 GTSNPN and CDR2 SVGIG (reference sequence). The CDR3 sequence: CAWWRETGELFF. The CDR3 DNA sequence: TGTGCCTGGTGGCGGGAGACCGGGGAGCTGTTTTTT.

The chain has TRBV30 and TRBJ1-5, with TRBD1 matching 9 bases. Germline CDR1 reads GTSNPN; CDR2 reads SVGIG (reference sequence). There are 13 residues in the CDR3. Trimming cost V 5 bases and J 5 bases; bases outside gene matches: 4. The chain's CDR3 is CAWGTGPHQPQHF. CDR3 DNA: TGTGCCTGGGGGACAGGGCCCCATCAGCCCCAGCATTTT.

The chain recombines TRBV12-5 with TRBJ1-1; D unclear. CDR1 is LGHNT, CDR2 FRNRAP, per germline. V lost 6 bases and J 4 bases, leaving 12 bases between the germline ends. The CDR3 has 13 residues. The CDR3 DNA sequence: TGTGCTAGTGGCCTTGAGGTGGGCACTGAAGCTTTCTTT. Amino acid sequence: CASGLEVGTEAFF.

This clone appeared a few times. The CDR3 spells CSAITSLVEYF. In DNA, the CDR3 is TGCAGTGCTATCACTTCGCTCGTCGAGTACTTC. The chain couples TRBV20-1 to TRBJ2-7; D remains unclear. The V gene's germline CDR1 is DFQATT and CDR2 SNEGSKA (reference sequence). CDR3 length: 11 amino acids. The V end lost 4 bases, the J end lost 11 bases, and 15 bases lay between the germline ends.

The rearrangement uses TRBV5-1 and TRBJ1-3; weak D call: TRBD1 (5 bases). The CDR3 consists of 17 residues. V was clipped by 0 bases and J by 1 base, with 14 bases between them. CDR1 is SGHRS and CDR2 is YFSETQ in the germline V gene. The CDR3 protein is CASSLAVGGASGNTIYF. The CDR3 nucleotides read TGCGCCAGCAGCTTGGCCGTCGGAGGGGCGTCTGGAAACACCATATATTTT. The complete variable domain, with remaining parts taken from reference TRBV5-1 and TRBJ1-3, reads KAGVTQTPRYLIKTRGQQVTLSCSPISGHRSVSWYQQTPGQGLQFLFEYFSETQRNKGNFPGRFSGRQFSNSRSEMNVSTLELGDSALYLCASSLAVGGASGNTIYFGEGSWLTVV.

The V gene is TRBV2, the J gene TRBJ2-7; 7 positions match TRBD1. The CDR3 has 14 amino acids. The germline gives CDR1 SNHLY, CDR2 FYNNEI. The CDR3 DNA reads TGTGCCAGCAGTGAATCGGTTAGGAGCCAGGGGGAATTCGTC. This sequence encodes CASSESVRSQGEFV.

The table lists this clone with a few counts. The V and J genes are TRBV7-9 and TRBJ1-2, with a weak D call TRBD1 (6 bases). The CDR3 runs to 17 residues. Germline V gives CDR1 SEHNR, CDR2 FQNEAQ (reference sequence). Trimming removed 1 base at V and 8 bases at J, with 23 bases between. The CDR3 loop is CASSLGQGKRELWGYTF. The CDR3 coding sequence is TGTGCCAGCAGCTTAGGGCAGGGGAAAAGAGAACTATGGGGCTACACCTTC.

The chain couples TRBV13 to TRBJ2-7; TRBD1 aligns across 10 bases. The length of the CDR3 is 13 residues. The V gene's germline CDR1 is PRHDT and CDR2 FYEKMQ (reference sequence). The J segment lost 6 bases and the V segment lost 8 bases, leaving 7 bases of the junction unmatched. CDR3 region: CASRDRGSPEQYV. The DNA of the CDR3 is TGTGCCAGCCGGGACAGGGGAAGTCCCGAGCAGTACGTC.

In this sample, this clone turned up a few times. The chain recombines TRBV6-5 with TRBJ1-2; D is ambiguous. Trimming stripped 2 bases from V and 2 bases from J, with 6 bases between. This CDR3 is 13 amino acids long. The germline gives CDR1 MNHEY, CDR2 SVGAGI. CDR3 DNA sequence: TGTGCCAGCAGTTACGGGCAGAACTATGGCTACACCTTC. Amino acids: CASSYGQNYGYTF.

The DNA for the CDR3 is TGCGCCAGCAGCCCCGACAGGGGCGACCAGCCCCAGCATTTT. Protein product: CASSPDRGDQPQHF. This chain links TRBV5-1 with TRBJ1-5; 8 bases fit TRBD1. The length of the CDR3 is 14 residues. The V and J ends lost 4 bases and 7 bases, in that order; junction bases with no gene match: 7. Germline V lookup: CDR1 SGHRS, CDR2 YFSETQ.

This rearrangement joins TRBV29-1 to TRBJ1-2, with 10 bases that match TRBD1. CDR3 size: 12 residues. Germline loops: CDR1 SQVTM, CDR2 ANQGSEA. Germline trimming cut 7 bases from V and 6 bases from J; bases unmatched to any gene: 5. CDR3 in amino acids: CSAGGQGNGYTF. The CDR3 DNA reads as TGCAGCGCTGGGGGACAGGGGAATGGCTACACCTTC.

The chain combines TRBV27 with TRBJ2-3, with TRBD1 as a possible D gene (5 bases). The CDR3 sequence is 16 residues long. The V gene lost 6 bases and the J gene lost 3 bases, with 19 bases spanning the gap. CDR1 is MNHEY and CDR2 is SMNVEV in the germline V gene (reference sequence). The CDR3 reads CASSPRAYRRTDTQYF. For the CDR3, the DNA is TGTGCCAGCAGCCCCAGGGCCTACAGGAGAACAGATACGCAGTATTTT.

CDR3 nucleotides: TGTGCCACCTCTCTTCGGGGACAATACCAAGAGACCCAGTACTTC. It specifies CATSLRGQYQETQYF. The chain combines TRBV6-1 with TRBJ2-5, with D perhaps matching TRBD1 (6 bases). This CDR3 contains 15 residues. Trimming cost V 10 bases and J 0 bases, with 18 bases left between them. CDR1 is MNHNS and CDR2 is SASEGT in the germline V gene.

The V gene is TRBV18, the J gene TRBJ2-1; D is unclear. The germline V gene has CDR1 KGHSH and CDR2 LQKENI. The CDR3 is 13 amino acids. V dropped 0 bases and J dropped 13 bases, with 13 bases sitting between them. CDR3 bases: TGTGCCAGCTCACCACCTTTACAGATTTTTCAGTTCTTC. Its translation: CASSPPLQIFQFF.

The chain joins TRBV4-1 to TRBJ2-7; the match to TRBD1 covers 7 bases. Germline CDR1 reads MGHRA; CDR2 reads YSYEKL. The CDR3 is made up of 13 amino acids. J was trimmed by 2 bases and V by 6 bases; bases with no gene match: 4. The CDR3: CASRETGTYEQYF. CDR3 DNA sequence: TGCGCCAGCAGAGAGACAGGGACCTACGAGCAGTACTTC.

The chain has TRBV4-1 and TRBJ2-1; 12 bases match TRBD2. The CDR3 has 16 amino acids. Trimming removed 5 bases from V and 7 bases from J; junction bases left unmatched: 9. The V gene's germline CDR1 is MGHRA and CDR2 YSYEKL. CDR3 loop: CASSTTSGGLRNEQFF. The CDR3 DNA is TGCGCCAGCAGCACCACTAGCGGGGGGTTAAGAAATGAGCAGTTCTTC.

The V gene is TRBV7-6, the J gene TRBJ2-3; possible D gene TRBD1, 6 bases. Germline V gene lookup returns CDR1 SGHVS and CDR2 FNYEAQ. This CDR3 is 15 amino acids long. V was shortened by 1 base and J by 2 bases, with 10 bases between the two germline ends. CDR3 amino acids: CASSLEDRVTDTQYF. CDR3 in DNA: TGTGCCAGCAGCTTAGAGGACAGAGTCACAGATACGCAGTATTTT.

The chain couples TRBV6-5 to TRBJ1-1, with D possibly being TRBD1 (5 bases). Trimming stripped 7 bases from V and 0 bases from J, with 12 bases between. This CDR3 is 14 amino acids long. The germline V gene has CDR1 MNHEY and CDR2 SVGAGI. Here the CDR3 reads CASNTRTMNTEAFF. The CDR3 DNA sequence: TGTGCCAGCAACACACGGACAATGAACACTGAAGCTTTCTTT.

V is TRBV5-4 and J is TRBJ2-7; a possible D gene is TRBD2 (6 bases). V was cut by 0 bases and J by 0 bases, with 10 bases left in between. This CDR3 region has 15 residues. Germline loops: CDR1 SGHNT, CDR2 YYREEE (reference sequence). CDR3 sequence: CASSLGRGLSYEQYF. The CDR3 DNA follows: TGTGCCAGCAGCTTGGGGAGGGGCCTCTCCTACGAGCAGTACTTC.

This clone was found once. This chain connects TRBV6-5 to TRBJ1-3, with D possibly matching TRBD1 (5 bases). Trimming removed 2 bases from V and 5 bases from J, with 7 bases in between. The CDR3 is 13 amino acids. CDR1 and CDR2 (germline): MNHEY, SVGAGI. CDR3 in DNA: TGTGCCAGCAGTTACCCGGACAGAAACACCATATATTTT. It encodes CASSYPDRNTIYF.